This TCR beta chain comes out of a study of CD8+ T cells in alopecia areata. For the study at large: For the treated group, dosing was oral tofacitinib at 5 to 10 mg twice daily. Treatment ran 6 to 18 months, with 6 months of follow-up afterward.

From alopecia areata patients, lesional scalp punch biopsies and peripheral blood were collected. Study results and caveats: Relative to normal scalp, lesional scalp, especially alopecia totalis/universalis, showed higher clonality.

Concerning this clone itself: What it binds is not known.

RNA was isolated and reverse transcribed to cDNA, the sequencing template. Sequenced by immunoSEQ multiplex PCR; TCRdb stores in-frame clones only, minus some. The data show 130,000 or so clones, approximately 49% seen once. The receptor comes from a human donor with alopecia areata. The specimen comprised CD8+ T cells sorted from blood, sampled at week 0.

CDR3 sequence reads: CSVGGNIQYF. In DNA, the CDR3 is TGCAGCGTTGGCGGGAACATTCAGTACTTC. The rearrangement uses TRBV29-1 and TRBJ2-4, with a possible D match to TRBD2 (5 bases). CDR3 length: 10 residues. From germline, CDR1 is SQVTM and CDR2 ANQGSEA. V lost 4 bases to trimming and J lost 7 bases, with 5 bases between them.